This T cell receptor (beta chain) originates from a study of spatial heterogeneity in lung cancer. In the study overall: Raw reads showed each unique TCR and UMI combination turning up more than ten times on average.

Each molecule of TCR cDNA was tagged with one unique molecular identifier. TCRdb ran MiXCR on the 5' RACE reads and lists one entry per CDR3 protein. The data hold around 6,600 distinct CDR3 sequences, with 5% to 6% observed a single time. This clonotype was detected only a few times. The library was designed around alpha chains, so this beta chain is a stray read whose abundance carries little weight. Time point here: sample taken at primary tumor resection. Material for sequencing was whole RNA from tumor, nontumor lung or frozen PBMC, left unsorted. Trimming took 2 bases from V and 7 from J, leaving 6 bases between them. The germline V gene encodes CDR1 SGHTA and CDR2 FQGNSA. The CDR3 length is 12 residues.

This clonotype was obtained from a female donor with early-stage non-small cell lung cancer. The source material was normal lung tissue next to the tumor, sampled at surgery. The chain is built from TRBV7-2 and TRBJ2-1; no clear D. The CDR3 DNA is TGTGCCAGCAGCTTATTTGGGAATGAGCAGTTCTTC. It specifies CASSLFGNEQFF.